This T cell receptor beta chain was sequenced during a study of T cell responses to AZD1222 COVID-19 vaccine. This clone occurred once. The target antigen is unknown. Sequencing was performed with immunoSEQ multiplex PCR; in TCRdb, only in-frame clones are kept and a portion is missing. The data show 90,000 to 120,000 clones, around nine tenths seen once. General study points: With dominance at 160-218 and 743-854, vaccine-associated CD4 TCRs spanned spike.

Germline V gene lookup returns CDR1 MGHRA and CDR2 YSYEKL. The CDR3 has 15 amino acids. Trimming cost V 5 bases and J 4 bases, with 18 bases left between them. This sequence was found in an adult in good health. The chain carries TRBV4-1 and TRBJ2-7; weak D call: TRBD2 (6 bases). The sample consisted of peripheral blood, taken on day 0 of AZD1222 vaccination. The CDR3 nucleotides read TGCGCCAGCAGCGCTCGACTAGTAGGGGATTACGAGCAGTACTTC. Translation gives CASSARLVGDYEQYF.